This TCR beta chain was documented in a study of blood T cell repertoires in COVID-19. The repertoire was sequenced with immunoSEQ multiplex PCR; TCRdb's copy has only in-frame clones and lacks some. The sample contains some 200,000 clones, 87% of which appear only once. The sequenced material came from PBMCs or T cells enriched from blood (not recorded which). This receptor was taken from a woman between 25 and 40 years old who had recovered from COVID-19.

Here the CDR3 DNA reads TGTGCCTGGAGTAGCGGGGGGGCCTACGAGCAGTACTTC. It specifies CAWSSGGAYEQYF. The genes are TRBV30 and TRBJ2-7, with 10 nucleotides matching TRBD2. The CDR3 runs to 13 residues. The germline CDR1 and CDR2 sequences are GTSNPN and SVGIG (reference sequence). The V segment lost 2 bases and the J segment 2 bases; nucleotides outside the gene matches: 0.